One sample yielded the 8 T cell receptor beta chains listed below, sequenced in a study. TCRdb processed the 5' RACE reads anew with MiXCR; each CDR3 protein has one entry. Among about 42,000 distinct CDR3 sequences listed, roughly 30% were seen once. Material: tumor-infiltrating memory CD4+ T cells sorted from the breast tumor. Regarding subset: memory CD4+ T cells, CD4+CD45RO+CD25-. The receptors here all came from a female donor with breast cancer.

The chain carries TRBV6-5 and TRBJ2-4, with 8 positions matching TRBD1. V was pared by 5 bases and J by 0 bases, with 6 bases of the junction left unmatched. The CDR3 has 16 residues. The germline V gene encodes CDR1 MNHEY and CDR2 SVGAGI. CDR3: CASSKGQGLAKNIQYF. The CDR3 coding sequence is TGTGCCAGCAGTAAAGGACAGGGCTTAGCCAAAAACATTCAGTACTTC.

This clonotype was picked up a small number of times. The chain couples TRBV5-1 to TRBJ2-6; 8 bases are a match to TRBD2. Germline loops: CDR1 SGHRS, CDR2 YFSETQ. There are 16 residues in the CDR3. The V and J ends lost 1 base and 2 bases, in that order; junction bases with no gene match: 2. The CDR3 loop is CASSLSGGTGANVLTF. Here the CDR3 DNA reads TGCGCCAGCAGCTTGAGCGGGGGAACTGGGGCCAACGTCCTGACTTTC.

This clonotype occurred once. This chain uses TRBV27 with TRBJ1-2; D not resolved. V was pared by 2 bases and J by 0 bases, with 7 bases between. From germline, CDR1 is MNHEY and CDR2 SMNVEV (reference sequence). The CDR3 runs to 14 residues. CDR3 nucleotides: TGTGCCAGCAGTTTAAGTAGAGCTAACTATGGCTACACCTTC. It specifies CASSLSRANYGYTF.

The chain joins TRBV5-1 to TRBJ1-6, with TRBD1 matching over 9 bases. V trimming: 4 bases; J trimming: 9 bases; junction bases outside the gene matches: 5. The CDR3 has 14 amino acids. CDR1 SGHRS and CDR2 YFSETQ come from the germline V gene. The CDR3 spells CASSRDRASSPLHF. The CDR3 region has the DNA TGCGCCAGCAGCCGGGACAGGGCTAGTTCACCCCTCCACTTT.

This sequence joins TRBV6-2 or TRBV6-3 and TRBJ1-1; a weak D match, TRBD1 (5 bases). The germline V and J ends were trimmed by 6 bases and 6 bases, with 14 bases remaining between them. CDR3 length: 13 amino acids. Germline V CDR1 and CDR2: MNHEY, SVGEGT. The CDR3, as DNA: TGTGCCAGCAGCCTGGGGGGGGTTGCTGAAGCTTTCTTT. Translated: CASSLGGVAEAFF.

V and J are TRBV6-1 and TRBJ1-5; no definite D call. CDR1 and CDR2 from the germline V gene are MNHNS and SASEGT. The germline V and J ends were trimmed by 6 bases and 4 bases, with 13 bases remaining between them. CDR3 size: 14 residues. The CDR3 DNA sequence: TGTGCCAGCAGGAGAGTGGGCCCGAATCAGCCCCAGCATTTT. It yields the protein CASRRVGPNQPQHF.

This clonotype has only a few counts. This chain links TRBV7-3 with TRBJ2-1; D ambiguous. CDR1 and CDR2 from the germline V gene are SGHTA and FQGTGA. CDR3 length: 15 amino acids. Trimming took 1 base from V and 3 from J, leaving 10 bases between them. CDR3 protein: CASSLRETGYNEQFF. DNA of the CDR3: TGTGCCAGCAGCTTAAGAGAGACGGGCTACAATGAGCAGTTCTTC.

V gene TRBV4-2 combines with J gene TRBJ2-1; 12 bases align to TRBD2. The CDR3 extends over 17 amino acids. The J segment lost 11 bases and the V segment lost 0 bases, leaving 11 bases of the junction unmatched. The germline CDR1 and CDR2 sequences are LGHNA and YNFKEQ. The CDR3 protein is CASSQEVRILAGGQQFF. The CDR3 nucleotides read TGTGCCAGCAGCCAAGAAGTGAGAATACTAGCGGGAGGCCAGCAGTTCTTC.